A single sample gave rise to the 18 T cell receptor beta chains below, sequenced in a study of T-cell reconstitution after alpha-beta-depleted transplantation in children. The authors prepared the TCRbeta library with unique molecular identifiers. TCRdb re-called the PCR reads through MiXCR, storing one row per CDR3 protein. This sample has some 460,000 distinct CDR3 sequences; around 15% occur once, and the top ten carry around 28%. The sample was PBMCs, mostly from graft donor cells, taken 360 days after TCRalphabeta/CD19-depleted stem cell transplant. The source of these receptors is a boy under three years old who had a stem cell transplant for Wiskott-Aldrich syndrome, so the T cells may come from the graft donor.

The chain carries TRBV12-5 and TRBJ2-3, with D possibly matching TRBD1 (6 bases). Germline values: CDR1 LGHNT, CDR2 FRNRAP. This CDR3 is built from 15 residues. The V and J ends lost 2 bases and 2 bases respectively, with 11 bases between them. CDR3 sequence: CASGLFGTPTDTQYF. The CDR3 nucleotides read TGTGCTAGTGGTTTGTTCGGGACACCCACAGATACGCAGTATTTT.

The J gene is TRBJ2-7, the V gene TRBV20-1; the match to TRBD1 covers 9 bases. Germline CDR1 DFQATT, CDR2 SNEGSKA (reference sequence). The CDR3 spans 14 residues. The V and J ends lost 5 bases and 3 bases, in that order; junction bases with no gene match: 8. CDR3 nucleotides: TGCAGTGCTCCCTGGACAGGGGTCCACTACGAGCAGTACTTC. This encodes CSAPWTGVHYEQYF.

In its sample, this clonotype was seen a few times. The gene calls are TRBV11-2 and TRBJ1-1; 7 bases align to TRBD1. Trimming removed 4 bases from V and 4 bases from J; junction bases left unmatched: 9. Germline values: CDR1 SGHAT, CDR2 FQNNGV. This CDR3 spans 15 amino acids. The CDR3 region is CASSSHRGRGTEAFF. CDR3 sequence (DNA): TGTGCCAGCAGCTCCCACAGGGGTCGGGGCACTGAAGCTTTCTTT.

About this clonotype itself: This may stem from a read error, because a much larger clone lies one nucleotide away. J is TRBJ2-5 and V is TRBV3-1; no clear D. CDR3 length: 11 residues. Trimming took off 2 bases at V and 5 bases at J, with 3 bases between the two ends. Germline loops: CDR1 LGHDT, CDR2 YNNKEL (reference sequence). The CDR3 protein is CASSQWETQYF. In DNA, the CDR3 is TGTGCCAGCAGCCAATGGGAGACCCAGTACTTC.

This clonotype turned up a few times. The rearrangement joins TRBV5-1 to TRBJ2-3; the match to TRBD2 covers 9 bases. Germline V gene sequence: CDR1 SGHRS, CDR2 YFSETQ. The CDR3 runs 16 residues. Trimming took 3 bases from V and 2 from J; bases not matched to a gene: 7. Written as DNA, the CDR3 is TGCGCCAGCAGCTATCTTAGCGGGAGCTACACAGATACGCAGTATTTT. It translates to CASSYLSGSYTDTQYF.

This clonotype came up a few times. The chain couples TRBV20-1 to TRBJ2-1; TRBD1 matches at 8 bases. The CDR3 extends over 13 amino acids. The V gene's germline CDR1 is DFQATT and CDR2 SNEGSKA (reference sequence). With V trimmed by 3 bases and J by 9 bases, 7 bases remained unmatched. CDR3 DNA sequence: TGCAGTGCTAGCTGGTGGGGGACAGGTGAGCAGTTCTTC. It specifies CSASWWGTGEQFF.

CDR3 sequence (DNA): TGTGCCAGCAGTTTGGGACAGGGAGAACCTCAAGAGACCCAGTACTTC. This gives the protein CASSLGQGEPQETQYF. V gene TRBV12-3 or TRBV12-4 combines with J gene TRBJ2-5; 9 bases line up with TRBD1. The CDR3 is 16 amino acids. The trim removed 3 bases at V and 2 bases at J, leaving 7 bases unmatched.

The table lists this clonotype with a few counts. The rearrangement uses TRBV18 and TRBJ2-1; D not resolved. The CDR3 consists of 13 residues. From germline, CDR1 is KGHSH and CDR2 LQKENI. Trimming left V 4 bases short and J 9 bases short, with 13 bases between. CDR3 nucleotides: TGTGCCAGCTCACTTATCCTACTCGGTGAGCAGTTCTTC. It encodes CASSLILLGEQFF.

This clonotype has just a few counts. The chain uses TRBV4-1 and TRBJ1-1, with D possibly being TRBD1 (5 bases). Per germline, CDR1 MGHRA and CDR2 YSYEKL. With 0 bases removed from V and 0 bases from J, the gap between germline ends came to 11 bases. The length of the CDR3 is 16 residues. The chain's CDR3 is CASSQEGQTVNTEAFF. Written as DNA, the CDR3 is TGCGCCAGCAGCCAAGAAGGACAAACAGTGAACACTGAAGCTTTCTTT.

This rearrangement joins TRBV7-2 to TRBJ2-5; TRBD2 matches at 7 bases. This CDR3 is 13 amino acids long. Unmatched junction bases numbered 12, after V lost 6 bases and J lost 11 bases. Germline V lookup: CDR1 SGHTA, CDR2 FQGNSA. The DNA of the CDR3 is TGTGCCAGCAGTTTTCCGGGACTACCGCAACAGTACTTC. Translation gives CASSFPGLPQQYF.

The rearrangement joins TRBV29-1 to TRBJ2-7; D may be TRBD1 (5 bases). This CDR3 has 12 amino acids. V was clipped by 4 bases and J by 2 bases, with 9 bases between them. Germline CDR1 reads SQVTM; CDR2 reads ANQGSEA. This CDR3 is CSVGTLTYEQYF. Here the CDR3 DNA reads TGCAGCGTTGGGACATTAACCTACGAGCAGTACTTC.

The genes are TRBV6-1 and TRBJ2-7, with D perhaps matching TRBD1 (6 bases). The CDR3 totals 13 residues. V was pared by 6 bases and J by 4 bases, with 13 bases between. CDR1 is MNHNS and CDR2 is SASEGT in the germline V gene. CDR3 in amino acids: CASRIRGRYEQYF. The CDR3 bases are TGTGCCAGCAGGATCAGGGGTAGATACGAGCAGTACTTC.

CDR3 sequence: CASSTQTIRGTGELFF. The CDR3 bases are TGTGCCAGCAGTACTCAGACTATTCGGGGCACCGGGGAGCTGTTTTTT. This sequence joins TRBV12-3 or TRBV12-4 and TRBJ2-2; D perhaps matches TRBD2 (5 bases). The CDR3 length is 16 residues. V lost 5 bases to trimming and J lost 4 bases, with 17 bases between them.

DNA for the CDR3: TGCAGCGTTGATCGACTAGCGGGGAGGCGGAACACAGATACGCAGTATTTT. Translating it yields CSVDRLAGRRNTDTQYF. This chain connects TRBV29-1 to TRBJ2-3, with 11 nucleotides matching TRBD2. This CDR3 has 17 residues. V was clipped by 3 bases and J by 2 bases; unmatched bases: 10. Germline lookup yields CDR1 SQVTM and CDR2 ANQGSEA.

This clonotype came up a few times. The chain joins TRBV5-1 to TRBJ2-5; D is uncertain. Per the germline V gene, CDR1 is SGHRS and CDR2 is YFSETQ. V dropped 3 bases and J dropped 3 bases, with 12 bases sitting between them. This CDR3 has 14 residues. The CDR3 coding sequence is TGCGCCAGCAGCTACCGGCCCCCAAAAGAGACCCAGTACTTC. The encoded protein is CASSYRPPKETQYF. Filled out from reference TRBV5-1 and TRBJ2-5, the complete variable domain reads KAGVTQTPRYLIKTRGQQVTLSCSPISGHRSVSWYQQTPGQGLQFLFEYFSETQRNKGNFPGRFSGRQFSNSRSEMNVSTLELGDSALYLCASSYRPPKETQYFGPGTRLLVL.

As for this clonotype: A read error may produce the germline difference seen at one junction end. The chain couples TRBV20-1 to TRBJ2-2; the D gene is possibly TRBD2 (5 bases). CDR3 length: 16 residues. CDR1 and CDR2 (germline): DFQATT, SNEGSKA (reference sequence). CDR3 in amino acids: CCARDPVRGGTGELFF. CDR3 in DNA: TGCTGTGCTAGAGATCCGGTGAGAGGAGGAACCGGGGAGCTGTTTTTT.

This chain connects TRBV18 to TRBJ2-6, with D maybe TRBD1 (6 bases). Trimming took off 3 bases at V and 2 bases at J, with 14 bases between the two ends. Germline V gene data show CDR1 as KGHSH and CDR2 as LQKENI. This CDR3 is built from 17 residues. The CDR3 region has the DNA TGTGCCAGCTCACCGCTACCCAACAGGGCTGGGGCCAACGTCCTGACTTTC. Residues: CASSPLPNRAGANVLTF.

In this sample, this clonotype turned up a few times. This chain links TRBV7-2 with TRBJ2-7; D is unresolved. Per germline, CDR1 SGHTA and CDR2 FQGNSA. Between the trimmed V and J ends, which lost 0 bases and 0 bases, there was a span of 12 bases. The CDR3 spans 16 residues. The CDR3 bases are TGTGCCAGCAGCTTAGCCTGGGGTACATTCTCCTACGAGCAGTACTTC. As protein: CASSLAWGTFSYEQYF.